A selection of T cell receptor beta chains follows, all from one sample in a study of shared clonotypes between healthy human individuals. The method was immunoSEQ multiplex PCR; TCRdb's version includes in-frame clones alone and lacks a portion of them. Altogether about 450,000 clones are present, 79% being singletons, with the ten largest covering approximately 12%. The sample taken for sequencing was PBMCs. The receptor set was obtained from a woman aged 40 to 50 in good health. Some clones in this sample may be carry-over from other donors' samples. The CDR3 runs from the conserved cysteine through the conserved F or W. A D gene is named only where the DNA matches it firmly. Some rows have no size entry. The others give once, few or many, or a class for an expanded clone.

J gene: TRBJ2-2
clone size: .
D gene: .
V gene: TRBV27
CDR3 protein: CASSPWSTGELFF
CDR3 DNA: TGTGCCAGCAGTCCCTGGTCCACCGGGGAGCTGTTTTTT

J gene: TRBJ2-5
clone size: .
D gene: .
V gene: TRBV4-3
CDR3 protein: CASSPLTGRAQYF
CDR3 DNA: TGCGCCAGCAGCCCTCTTACGGGAAGGGCCCAGTACTTC

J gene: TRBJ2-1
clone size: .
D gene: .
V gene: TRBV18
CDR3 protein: CASSRVGTYNEQFF
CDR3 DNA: TGTGCCAGCTCACGGGTTGGAACCTACAATGAGCAGTTCTTC

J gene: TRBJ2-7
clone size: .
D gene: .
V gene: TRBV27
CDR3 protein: CASSQDTSYEQYF
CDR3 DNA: TGTGCCAGCAGTCAGGACACGTCCTACGAGCAGTACTTC

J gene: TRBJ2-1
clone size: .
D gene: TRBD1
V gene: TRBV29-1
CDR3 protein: CSVDATGRSEQFF
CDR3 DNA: TGCAGCGTTGACGCGACAGGGCGAAGTGAGCAGTTCTTC

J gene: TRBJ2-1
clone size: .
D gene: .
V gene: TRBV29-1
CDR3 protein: CSGGAFSYNEQFF
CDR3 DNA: TGCAGCGGGGGGGCGTTCTCCTACAATGAGCAGTTCTTC

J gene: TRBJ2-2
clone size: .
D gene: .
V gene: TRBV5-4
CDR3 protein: CASSRYGSGNTGELFF
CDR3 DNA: TGTGCCAGCAGCCGTTATGGTAGCGGGAACACCGGGGAGCTGTTTTTT

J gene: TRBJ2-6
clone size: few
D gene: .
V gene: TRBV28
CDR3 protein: CAVQETSGANVLTF
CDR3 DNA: TGTGCCGTACAGGAGACTTCTGGGGCCAACGTCCTGACTTTC

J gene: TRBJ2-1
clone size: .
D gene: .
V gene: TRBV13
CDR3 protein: CASSTRGYNEQFF
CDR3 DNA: TGTGCCAGCAGCACTAGGGGGTACAATGAGCAGTTCTTC

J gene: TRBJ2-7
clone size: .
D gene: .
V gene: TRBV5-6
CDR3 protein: CASSLLERRAYEQYF
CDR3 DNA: TGTGCCAGCAGCTTGCTAGAGCGGAGAGCCTACGAGCAGTACTTC

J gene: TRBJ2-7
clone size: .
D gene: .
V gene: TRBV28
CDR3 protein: CARPGGNRPCEQYF
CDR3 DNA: TGTGCCCGCCCGGGCGGGAATAGACCCTGCGAGCAGTACTTC

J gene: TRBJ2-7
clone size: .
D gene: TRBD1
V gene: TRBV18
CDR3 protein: CASSPPSGQLYEQYF
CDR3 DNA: TGTGCCAGCTCACCACCGTCGGGACAGCTCTACGAGCAGTACTTC

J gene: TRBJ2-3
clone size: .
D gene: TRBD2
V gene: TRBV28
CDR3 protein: CASSFPVKRASGDSTDTQYF
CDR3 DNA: TGTGCCAGCAGTTTCCCCGTTAAACGAGCTAGCGGGGATAGCACAGATACGCAGTATTTT

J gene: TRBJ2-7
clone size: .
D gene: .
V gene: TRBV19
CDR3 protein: CASSRDGTYEQYF
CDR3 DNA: TGTGCCAGTAGTAGGGACGGGACCTACGAGCAGTACTTC

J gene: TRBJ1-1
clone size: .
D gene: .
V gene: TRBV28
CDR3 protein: CASSPPRMGTEAFF
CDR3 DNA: TGTGCCAGCAGTCCCCCCCGAATGGGCACTGAAGCTTTCTTT

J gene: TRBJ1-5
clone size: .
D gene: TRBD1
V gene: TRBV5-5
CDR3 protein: CASSYDRANQPQHF
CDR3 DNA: TGTGCCAGCAGCTACGACAGGGCCAATCAGCCCCAGCATTTT

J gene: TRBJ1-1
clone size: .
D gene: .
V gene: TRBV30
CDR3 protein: CAWSVGRDTEAFF
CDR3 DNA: TGTGCCTGGAGTGTGGGCAGGGACACTGAAGCTTTCTTT

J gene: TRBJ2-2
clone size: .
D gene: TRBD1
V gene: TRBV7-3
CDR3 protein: CASSRQGRNTGELFF
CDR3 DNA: TGTGCCAGCAGCAGACAGGGGAGGAACACCGGGGAGCTGTTTTTT

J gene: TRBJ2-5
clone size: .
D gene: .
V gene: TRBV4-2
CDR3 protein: CASSPGTFQETQYF
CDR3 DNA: TGTGCCAGCAGCCCTGGGACCTTTCAAGAGACCCAGTACTTC

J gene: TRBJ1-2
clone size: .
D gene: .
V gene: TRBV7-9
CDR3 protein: CASSLGHPGNYGYTF
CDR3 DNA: TGTGCCAGCAGCTTAGGACACCCGGGCAACTATGGCTACACCTTC

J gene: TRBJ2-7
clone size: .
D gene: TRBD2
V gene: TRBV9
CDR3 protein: CASSPRVGTSVTYEQYF
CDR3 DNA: TGTGCCAGCAGCCCCAGGGTGGGGACTAGCGTAACCTACGAGCAGTACTTC

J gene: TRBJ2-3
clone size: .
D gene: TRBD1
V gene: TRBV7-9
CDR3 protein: CASSPRQGRLTDTQYF
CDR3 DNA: TGTGCCAGCAGCCCCCGACAGGGCCGCCTTACAGATACGCAGTATTTT

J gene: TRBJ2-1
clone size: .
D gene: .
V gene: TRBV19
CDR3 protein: CASSMGLVGHEQFF
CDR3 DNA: TGTGCCAGTAGTATGGGACTGGTGGGCCACGAGCAGTTCTTC

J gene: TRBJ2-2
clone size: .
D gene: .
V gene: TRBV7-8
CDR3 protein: CASSLGRGTGELFF
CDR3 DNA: TGTGCCAGCAGCTTAGGGAGGGGGACCGGGGAGCTGTTTTTT

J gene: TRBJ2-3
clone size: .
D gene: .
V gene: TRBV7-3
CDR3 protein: CASSSRTGDTQYF
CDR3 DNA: TGTGCCAGCAGTTCGAGAACGGGTGATACGCAGTATTTT

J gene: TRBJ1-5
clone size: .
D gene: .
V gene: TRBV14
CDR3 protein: CASSQGSRYQPQHF
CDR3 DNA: TGTGCCAGCAGCCAAGGATCCCGGTATCAGCCCCAGCATTTT

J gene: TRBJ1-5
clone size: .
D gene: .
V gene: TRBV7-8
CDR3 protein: CASSPWSGSNQPQHF
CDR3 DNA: TGTGCCAGCAGCCCCTGGAGCGGTAGCAATCAGCCCCAGCATTTT

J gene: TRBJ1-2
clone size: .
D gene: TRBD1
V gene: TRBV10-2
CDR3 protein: CATGTGVGYGYTF
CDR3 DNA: TGCGCCACCGGGACAGGCGTCGGCTATGGCTACACCTTC

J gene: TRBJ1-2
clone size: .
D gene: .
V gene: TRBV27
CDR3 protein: CASSPAGYGYTF
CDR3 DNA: TGTGCCAGCAGCCCCGCTGGCTATGGCTACACCTTC

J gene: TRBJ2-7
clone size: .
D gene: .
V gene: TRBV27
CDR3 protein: CASSLGPVTSYEQYF
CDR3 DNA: TGTGCCAGCAGTTTAGGTCCGGTGACCTCCTACGAGCAGTACTTC

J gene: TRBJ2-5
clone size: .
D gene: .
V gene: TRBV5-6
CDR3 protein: CASSLARETQYF
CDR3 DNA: TGTGCCAGCAGCTTGGCCCGGGAGACCCAGTACTTC

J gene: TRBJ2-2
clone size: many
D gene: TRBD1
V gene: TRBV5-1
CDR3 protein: CASSPGRTGAGELFF
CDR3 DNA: TGCGCCAGCAGCCCAGGTCGTACAGGGGCCGGGGAGCTGTTTTTT

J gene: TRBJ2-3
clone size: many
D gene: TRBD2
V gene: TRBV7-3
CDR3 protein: CASSFLAAGGRADTQYF
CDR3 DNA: TGTGCCAGCAGTTTCTTGGCAGCGGGAGGGAGGGCAGATACGCAGTATTTT

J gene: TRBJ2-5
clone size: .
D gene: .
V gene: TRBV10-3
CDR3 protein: CAISESNSYQETQYF
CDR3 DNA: TGTGCCATCAGTGAGTCGAACAGTTATCAAGAGACCCAGTACTTC

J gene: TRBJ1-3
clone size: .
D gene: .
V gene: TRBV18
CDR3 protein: CASSAPAGVGNTIYF
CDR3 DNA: TGTGCCAGCTCAGCCCCGGCAGGCGTCGGGAACACCATATATTTT

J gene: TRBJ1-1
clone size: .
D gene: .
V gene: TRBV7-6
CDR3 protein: CASSPRVGGNTEAFF
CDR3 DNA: TGTGCCAGCAGCCCCCGGGTGGGGGGGAACACTGAAGCTTTCTTT

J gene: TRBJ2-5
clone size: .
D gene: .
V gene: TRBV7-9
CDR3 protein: CASNLLPGWGQGETQYF
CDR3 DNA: TGTGCCAGCAACCTACTCCCTGGCTGGGGGCAGGGAGAGACCCAGTACTTC

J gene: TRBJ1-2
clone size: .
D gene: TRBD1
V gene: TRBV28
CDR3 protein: CASSSAAAQGNYGYTF
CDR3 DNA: TGTGCCAGCAGTTCCGCCGCTGCACAGGGGAACTATGGCTACACCTTC

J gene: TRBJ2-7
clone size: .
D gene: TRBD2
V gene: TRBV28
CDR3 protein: CASSSLGAGGPSYEQYF
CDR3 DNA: TGTGCCAGCAGCTCACTCGGGGCGGGAGGCCCCTCCTACGAGCAGTACTTC

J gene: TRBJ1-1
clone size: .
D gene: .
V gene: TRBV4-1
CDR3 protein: CASSQVVRNTEAFF
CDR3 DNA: TGCGCCAGCAGCCAAGTGGTGAGGAACACTGAAGCTTTCTTT

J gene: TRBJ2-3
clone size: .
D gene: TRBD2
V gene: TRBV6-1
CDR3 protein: CASSEGLAADTQYF
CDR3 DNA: TGTGCCAGCAGTGAGGGACTAGCGGCAGATACGCAGTATTTT

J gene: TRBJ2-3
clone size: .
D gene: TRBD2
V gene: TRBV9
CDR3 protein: CASSVVPGGPVDTQYF
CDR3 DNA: TGTGCCAGCAGCGTAGTTCCGGGAGGGCCCGTGGATACGCAGTATTTT

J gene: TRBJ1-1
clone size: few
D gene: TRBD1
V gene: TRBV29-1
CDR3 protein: CSGMGQRNTEAFF
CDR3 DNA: TGCAGCGGTATGGGACAGAGGAACACTGAAGCTTTCTTT

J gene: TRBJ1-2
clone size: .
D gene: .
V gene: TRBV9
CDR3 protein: CASSRGGNYGYTF
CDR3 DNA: TGTGCCAGCAGTAGGGGAGGAAACTATGGCTACACCTTC

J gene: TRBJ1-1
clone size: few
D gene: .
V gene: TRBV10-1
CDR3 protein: CASSQHPDSTEAFF
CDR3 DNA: TGCGCCAGCAGTCAACATCCTGACAGCACTGAAGCTTTCTTT

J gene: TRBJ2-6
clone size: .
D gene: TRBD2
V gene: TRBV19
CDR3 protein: CASSPRGLAGYSGANVLTF
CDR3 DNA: TGTGCCAGTAGTCCCCGAGGACTAGCGGGCTACTCTGGGGCCAACGTCCTGACTTTC

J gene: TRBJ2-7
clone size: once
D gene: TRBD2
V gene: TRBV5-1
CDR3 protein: CASSSGTSGRVVEQYF
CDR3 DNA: TGCGCCAGCAGCTCCGGGACTAGCGGGAGGGTAGTCGAGCAGTACTTC

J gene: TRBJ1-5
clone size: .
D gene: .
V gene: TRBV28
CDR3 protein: CASSPIHYQQPQHF
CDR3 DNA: TGTGCCAGCAGTCCCATACACTACCAGCAGCCCCAGCATTTT

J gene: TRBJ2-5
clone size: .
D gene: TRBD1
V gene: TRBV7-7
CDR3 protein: CASSPPGRGLPWTQYF
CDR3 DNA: TGTGCTAGCAGCCCCCCCGGCAGGGGGCTTCCGTGGACCCAGTACTTC

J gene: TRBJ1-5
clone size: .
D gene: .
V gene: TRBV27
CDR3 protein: CASSLPRRARPYQPQHF
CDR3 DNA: TGTGCCAGCAGTTTACCACGCCGGGCCAGGCCCTATCAGCCCCAGCATTTT

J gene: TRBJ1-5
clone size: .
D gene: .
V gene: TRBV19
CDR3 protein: CASSIDLEGYQPQHF
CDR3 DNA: TGTGCCAGTAGTATAGATCTGGAGGGGTATCAGCCCCAGCATTTT

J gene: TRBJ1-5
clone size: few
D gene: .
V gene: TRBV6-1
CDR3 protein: CASRSTVFGNQPQHF
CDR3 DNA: TGTGCCAGCAGAAGCACAGTTTTTGGGAATCAGCCCCAGCATTTT

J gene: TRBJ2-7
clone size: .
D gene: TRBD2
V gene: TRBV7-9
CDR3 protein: CASSPQGPTSASYEQYF
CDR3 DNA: TGTGCCAGCAGCCCCCAGGGCCCAACTAGCGCCTCCTACGAGCAGTACTTC

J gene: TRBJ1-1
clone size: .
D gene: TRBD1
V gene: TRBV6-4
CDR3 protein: CASSPTGTSMNTEAFF
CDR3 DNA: TGTGCCAGCAGTCCGACAGGGACCTCCATGAACACTGAAGCTTTCTTT